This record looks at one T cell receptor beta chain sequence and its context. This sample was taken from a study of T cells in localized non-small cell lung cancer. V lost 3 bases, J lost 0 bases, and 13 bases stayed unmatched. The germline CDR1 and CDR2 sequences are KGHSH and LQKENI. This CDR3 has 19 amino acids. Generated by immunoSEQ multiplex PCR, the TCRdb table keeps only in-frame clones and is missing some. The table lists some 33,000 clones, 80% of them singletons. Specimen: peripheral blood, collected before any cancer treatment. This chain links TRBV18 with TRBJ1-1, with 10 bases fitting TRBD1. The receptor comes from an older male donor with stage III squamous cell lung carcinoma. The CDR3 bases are TGTGCCAGCTCACCGATCAGTACGGGACAGGGGACTATGAACACTGAAGCTTTCTTT. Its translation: CASSPISTGQGTMNTEAFF.